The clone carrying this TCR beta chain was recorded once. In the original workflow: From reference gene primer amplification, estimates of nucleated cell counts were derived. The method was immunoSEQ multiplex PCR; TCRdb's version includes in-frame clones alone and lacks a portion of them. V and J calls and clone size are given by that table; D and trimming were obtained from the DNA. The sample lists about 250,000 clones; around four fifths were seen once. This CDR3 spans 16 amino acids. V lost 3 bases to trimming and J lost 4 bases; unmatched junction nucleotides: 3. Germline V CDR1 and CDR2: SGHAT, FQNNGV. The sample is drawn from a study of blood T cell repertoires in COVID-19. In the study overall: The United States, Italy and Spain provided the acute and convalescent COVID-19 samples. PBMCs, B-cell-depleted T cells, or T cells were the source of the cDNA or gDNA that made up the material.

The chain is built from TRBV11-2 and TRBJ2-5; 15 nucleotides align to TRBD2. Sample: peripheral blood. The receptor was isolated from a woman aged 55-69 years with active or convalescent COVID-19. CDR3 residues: CASSLGLAGGAETQYF. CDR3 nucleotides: TGTGCCAGCAGCTTGGGACTAGCGGGGGGTGCAGAGACCCAGTACTTC.